The clone carrying this T cell receptor (beta chain) appeared a single time. The data stem from a study of blood T cell repertoires in COVID-19. Across the whole study: PBMCs, B-cell-depleted T cells, or T cells provided the cDNA or gDNA that made up the material.

The V and J ends lost 6 bases and 8 bases respectively, with 14 bases between them. Germline V lookup: CDR1 MRHNA, CDR2 SNTAGT. This CDR3 is built from 13 residues. The table came from immunoSEQ multiplex PCR; TCRdb's copy has only in-frame clones and leaves some out. The repertoire holds roughly 220,000 clones, with roughly 90% as singletons. The source material was peripheral blood. The V and J genes are TRBV6-4 and TRBJ2-1, with D hard to call. The source is a man under 40 who had recovered from COVID-19. The CDR3 region is CASSLFSSYEQFF. The CDR3 DNA follows: TGTGCCAGCAGCCTCTTCTCCTCCTATGAGCAGTTCTTC.